Each of the 15 T cell receptor beta chains below was sequenced from the same sample in a study of T cell responses to AZD1222 COVID-19 vaccine. This table comes from immunoSEQ multiplex PCR, and its TCRdb copy is limited to in-frame clones, with some not included. The table has just over 80,000 clones, just under 90% seen once; the top ten hold 5.7%. This specimen was peripheral blood, taken on day 0 of AZD1222 vaccination. All receptors come from an adult in good health.

The chain links TRBV4-1 to TRBJ1-4; tentatively, D is TRBD1 (6 bases). Germline V gives CDR1 MGHRA, CDR2 YSYEKL. CDR3 length equals 15 residues. The V gene lost 4 bases and the J gene lost 8 bases, with 17 bases spanning the gap. CDR3 in DNA: TGCGCCAGCAGCCCCGAGGGGGGTATAGGCGAAAAACTGTTTTTT. Amino acid sequence: CASSPEGGIGEKLFF.

The chain joins TRBV6-5 to TRBJ2-2; D possibly corresponds to TRBD1 (5 bases). The CDR3 has 14 amino acids. The germline CDR1 and CDR2 sequences are MNHEY and SVGAGI. V shed 2 bases and J shed 10 bases, with 14 bases lying between them. CDR3 region: CASSYTTVGEELFF. The CDR3, as DNA: TGTGCCAGCAGTTACACGACGGTAGGGGAGGAGCTGTTTTTT.

The chain recombines TRBV3-1 (or the pseudogene TRBV3-2) with TRBJ2-7, with 7 nucleotides matching TRBD2. The CDR3 totals 14 residues. With 6 bases clipped from V and 7 bases from J, the junction kept 12 bases outside the gene matches. The germline V gene encodes CDR1 LGHDT and CDR2 YNNKEL (reference sequence). Here the CDR3 DNA reads TGTGCCAGCAGTAAAAGTTCAGGGAGGGAAGAGCAGTACTTC. This gives the protein CASSKSSGREEQYF.

The gene calls are TRBV7-2 and TRBJ2-1; weak D call: TRBD2 (5 bases). Germline V gene lookup returns CDR1 SGHTA and CDR2 FQGNSA. Trimming shortened V by 4 bases and J by 0 bases, and 13 bases separated the two germline ends. CDR3 length: 16 residues. The CDR3 reads CASSSESGVSYNEQFF. CDR3 bases: TGTGCCAGCAGCTCGGAAAGCGGAGTCTCCTACAATGAGCAGTTCTTC.

The chain has TRBV4-3 and TRBJ1-6; 9 positions match TRBD1. CDR1 and CDR2 (germline): LGHNA, YSLEER. The ends lost 0 bases at V and 7 bases at J; junction bases unmatched: 7. CDR3 size: 17 residues. The CDR3 DNA sequence: TGCGCCAGCAGCCAAGAGGGGACAGGGTTTCGAAATTCACCCCTCCACTTT. Amino acids: CASSQEGTGFRNSPLHF.

The chain carries TRBV14 and TRBJ1-2; D call uncertain. V lost 1 base and J lost 7, with 13 bases in between. CDR3 length: 14 residues. Germline V gene lookup returns CDR1 SGHDN and CDR2 FVKESK. CDR3 sequence: CASSQAGSFSGYTF. Here the CDR3 DNA reads TGTGCCAGCAGCCAAGCCGGCTCTTTCTCTGGCTACACCTTC.

This chain links TRBV7-9 with TRBJ2-7; no definite D call. Germline V gives CDR1 SEHNR, CDR2 FQNEAQ (reference sequence). V was cut by 1 base and J by 2 bases, with 9 bases left in between. CDR3 size: 14 residues. As DNA, the CDR3 is TGTGCCAGCAGCTTAGTGAGCCAGCCCTACGAGCAGTACTTC. Its translation is CASSLVSQPYEQYF.

The chain carries TRBV6-5 and TRBJ2-1, with D perhaps TRBD1 (7 bases). CDR3 length: 15 amino acids. V gave up 7 bases and J gave up 7 bases, with 20 bases separating them. The V gene's germline CDR1 is MNHEY and CDR2 SVGAGI. The CDR3 loop reads CASTRAGQSRNEQFF. CDR3 bases: TGTGCCAGCACGAGGGCGGGACAGAGTCGGAATGAGCAGTTCTTC.

This sequence joins TRBV7-8 and TRBJ2-5, with 7 nucleotides matching TRBD2. Germline V lookup: CDR1 SGHVS, CDR2 FQNEAQ. The V gene end was trimmed by 4 bases and the J gene end by 5 bases; junction bases not matched to a gene: 13. There are 16 residues in the CDR3. CDR3 region: CASSSGLRVGGETQYF. The CDR3, as DNA: TGTGCCAGCAGCTCAGGGCTCAGGGTCGGGGGGGAGACCCAGTACTTC.

This chain links TRBV5-1 with TRBJ1-2, with a possible D match to TRBD1 (5 bases). Trimming removed 3 bases from V and 3 bases from J, with 15 bases in between. The CDR3 is 15 amino acids. Germline-derived CDR1 and CDR2 are SGHRS and YFSETQ. CDR3 amino acids: CASSSGRRTDYGYTF. Here the CDR3 DNA reads TGCGCCAGCAGCTCGGGACGGCGGACTGACTATGGCTACACCTTC.

J is TRBJ2-1 and V is TRBV7-8; 15 nucleotides match TRBD2. CDR3 length: 18 residues. Unmatched junction bases numbered 5, after V lost 3 bases and J lost 2 bases. CDR1 SGHVS and CDR2 FQNEAQ come from the germline V gene. In nucleotides, the CDR3 is TGTGCCAGCAGCTTCGGACTAGCGGGGGGGCCGGCCTACAATGAGCAGTTCTTC. This codes for CASSFGLAGGPAYNEQFF.

This clone was seen a handful of times. The chain joins TRBV9 to TRBJ2-5; possibly TRBD1 for D (5 bases). This CDR3 contains 13 residues. V lost 0 bases and J 4 bases, leaving 7 bases between the germline ends. Germline lookup yields CDR1 SGDLS and CDR2 YYNGEE. CDR3 amino acids: CASSVGQSETQYF. The CDR3 DNA reads TGTGCCAGCAGCGTAGGACAGTCAGAGACCCAGTACTTC.

The CDR3 sequence: CASSSLQGAPGYTF. CDR3 DNA sequence: TGTGCCAGCAGTTCCCTACAGGGGGCTCCGGGCTACACCTTC. The rearrangement uses TRBV27 and TRBJ1-2; 9 positions match TRBD1. CDR3 length: 14 amino acids. V trimming: 4 bases; J trimming: 8 bases; junction bases outside the gene matches: 8. Germline V CDR1 and CDR2: MNHEY, SMNVEV (reference sequence).

The V gene is TRBV27, the J gene TRBJ2-5; D not resolved. Germline V gene lookup returns CDR1 MNHEY and CDR2 SMNVEV (reference sequence). The CDR3 has 13 amino acids. Trimming removed 1 base at V and 7 bases at J, with 10 bases between. The CDR3 DNA reads as TGTGCCAGCAGTTTATTGGCCTCAGGGACCCAGTACTTC. Translating it yields CASSLLASGTQYF.

This chain connects TRBV5-1 to TRBJ2-7, with D hard to call. Germline lookup yields CDR1 SGHRS and CDR2 YFSETQ. This CDR3 has 14 residues. V dropped 0 bases and J dropped 0 bases, with 7 bases sitting between them. CDR3 coding DNA: TGCGCCAGCAGCTTGGGGCAGAGCTCCTACGAGCAGTACTTC. It is translated as CASSLGQSSYEQYF. The full variable domain, completed using reference TRBV5-1 and TRBJ2-7, is KAGVTQTPRYLIKTRGQQVTLSCSPISGHRSVSWYQQTPGQGLQFLFEYFSETQRNKGNFPGRFSGRQFSNSRSEMNVSTLELGDSALYLCASSLGQSSYEQYFGPGTRLTVT.